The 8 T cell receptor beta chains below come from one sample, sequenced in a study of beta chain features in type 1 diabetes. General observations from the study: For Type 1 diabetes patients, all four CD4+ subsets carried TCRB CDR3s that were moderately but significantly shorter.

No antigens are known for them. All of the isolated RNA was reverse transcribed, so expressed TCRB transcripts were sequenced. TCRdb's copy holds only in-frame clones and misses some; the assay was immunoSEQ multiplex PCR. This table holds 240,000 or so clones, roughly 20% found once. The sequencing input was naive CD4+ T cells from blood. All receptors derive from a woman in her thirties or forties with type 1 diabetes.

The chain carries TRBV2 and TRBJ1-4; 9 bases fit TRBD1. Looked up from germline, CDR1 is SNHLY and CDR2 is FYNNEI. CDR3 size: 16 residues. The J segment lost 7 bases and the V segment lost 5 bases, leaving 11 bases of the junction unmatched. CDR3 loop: CASSFPGQGRSEKLFF. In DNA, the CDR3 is TGTGCCAGCAGTTTCCCGGGACAGGGTAGGAGTGAAAAACTGTTTTTT.

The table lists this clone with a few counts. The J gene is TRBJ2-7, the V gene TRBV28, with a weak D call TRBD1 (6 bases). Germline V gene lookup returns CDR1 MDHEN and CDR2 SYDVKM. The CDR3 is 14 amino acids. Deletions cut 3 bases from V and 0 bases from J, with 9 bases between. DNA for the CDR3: TGTGCCAGCAGTTTTACAGGGCGCTCCTACGAGCAGTACTTC. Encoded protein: CASSFTGRSYEQYF.

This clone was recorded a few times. The CDR3 region has the DNA TGTGCCAGCAGCGGTACAGGGGGCGAACGCTATGGCTACACCTTC. Translating gives CASSGTGGERYGYTF. The J gene is TRBJ1-2, the V gene TRBV9, with 9 bases identical to TRBD1. Germline CDR1 SGDLS, CDR2 YYNGEE. V shed 3 bases and J 4 bases; nucleotides not matched to a gene: 7. This CDR3 is 15 amino acids long.

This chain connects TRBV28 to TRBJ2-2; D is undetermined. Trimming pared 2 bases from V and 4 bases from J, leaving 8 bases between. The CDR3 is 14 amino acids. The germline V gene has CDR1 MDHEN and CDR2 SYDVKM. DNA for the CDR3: TGTGCCAGCAGTTTAGGGCAATTCACCGGGGAGCTGTTTTTT. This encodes CASSLGQFTGELFF. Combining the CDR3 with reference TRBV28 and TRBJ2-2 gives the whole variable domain DVKVTQSSRYLVKRTGEKVFLECVQDMDHENMFWYRQDPGLGLRLIYFSYDVKMKEKGDIPEGYSVSREKKERFSLILESASTNQTSMYLCASSLGQFTGELFFGEGSRLTVL.

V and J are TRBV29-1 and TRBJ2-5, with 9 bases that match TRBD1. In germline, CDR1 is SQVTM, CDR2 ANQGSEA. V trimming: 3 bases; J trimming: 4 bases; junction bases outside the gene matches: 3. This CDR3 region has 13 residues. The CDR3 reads CSVEGQGRETQYF. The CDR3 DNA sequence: TGCAGCGTTGAGGGACAGGGAAGAGAGACCCAGTACTTC.

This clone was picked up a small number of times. This chain's CDR3 is CASSLRRTVDNTGELFF. As DNA, the CDR3 is TGCGCCAGCAGCTTAAGAAGAACGGTTGATAACACCGGGGAGCTGTTTTTT. The chain has TRBV5-1 and TRBJ2-2, with D unclear. V lost 2 bases and J lost 2, with 16 bases in between. The V gene's germline CDR1 is SGHRS and CDR2 YFSETQ. CDR3 size: 17 residues. Using reference TRBV5-1 and TRBJ2-2 for the parts outside the CDR3, the full variable domain is KAGVTQTPRYLIKTRGQQVTLSCSPISGHRSVSWYQQTPGQGLQFLFEYFSETQRNKGNFPGRFSGRQFSNSRSEMNVSTLELGDSALYLCASSLRRTVDNTGELFFGEGSRLTVL.

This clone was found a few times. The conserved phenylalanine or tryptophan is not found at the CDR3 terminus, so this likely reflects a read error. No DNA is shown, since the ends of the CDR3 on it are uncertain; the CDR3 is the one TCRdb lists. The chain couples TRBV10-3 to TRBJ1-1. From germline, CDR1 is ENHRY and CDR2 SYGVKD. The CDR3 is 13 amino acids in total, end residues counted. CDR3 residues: CAISDGGDEKKQL.

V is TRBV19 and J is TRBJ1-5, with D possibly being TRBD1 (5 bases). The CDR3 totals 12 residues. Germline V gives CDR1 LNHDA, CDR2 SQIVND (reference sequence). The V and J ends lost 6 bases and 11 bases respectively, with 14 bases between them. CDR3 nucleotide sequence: TGTGCCAGTAGGGAGACCGGGGGAGCCCAGCATTTT. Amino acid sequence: CASRETGGAQHF.